These 23 T cell receptor beta chains originate from one sample sequenced in a study of T cells in Graves' hyperthyroidism and ophthalmopathy. Amplification of TCR beta CDR3 regions was performed using RNA transcripts as template. The HTBI set primed first-round TCR CDR3 RT-PCR. TCRdb used MiXCR to reprocess the multiplex PCR reads, holding one entry per CDR3 protein. The sample gives about 280,000 distinct CDR3 sequences, less than 30% of which show up once; approximately 25% is in the top ten. Sequencing was performed on blood. These TCRs come from a man aged 40-49 years with Graves' hyperthyroidism that later progressed to Graves' ophthalmopathy.

The chain is built from TRBV12-3 or TRBV12-4 and TRBJ1-1; D may be TRBD1 (5 bases). Trimming stripped 5 bases from V and 7 bases from J, with 11 bases between. The CDR3 consists of 12 residues. CDR3 loop: CASSVGGLEAFF. CDR3 nucleotides: TGTGCCAGCAGTGTTGGGGGACTTGAAGCTTTCTTT.

This clonotype was detected many times. This chain links TRBV10-1 with TRBJ2-2; D is perhaps TRBD1 (6 bases). Germline V gene sequence: CDR1 WNHNN, CDR2 SYGVQD (reference sequence). The germline V and J ends were trimmed by 4 bases and 5 bases, with 14 bases remaining between them. The CDR3 length is 15 residues. The CDR3 loop reads CASSGEQGRTGELFF. In DNA, the CDR3 is TGCGCCAGCAGTGGGGAACAGGGACGAACCGGGGAGCTGTTTTTT.

This clonotype was seen ten or more times. This chain joins TRBV15 and TRBJ2-7, with D possibly TRBD1 on 6 matching bases. This CDR3 spans 15 amino acids. Germline V gene lookup returns CDR1 LNHNV and CDR2 YYDKDF (reference sequence). The V end lost 1 base, the J end lost 5 bases, and 15 bases lay between the germline ends. This CDR3 reads CATSRAPDSRDEQYF. The CDR3 coding sequence is TGTGCCACCAGCAGAGCACCGGACAGTCGGGACGAGCAGTACTTC.

This chain uses TRBV6-1 with TRBJ2-1, with 10 nucleotides matching TRBD2. V was clipped by 5 bases and J by 5 bases; unmatched bases: 6. Germline V CDR1 and CDR2: MNHNS, SASEGT. CDR3 length: 15 residues. The CDR3 sequence is CASSPGLADNNEQFF. The CDR3 coding sequence is TGTGCCAGCAGTCCTGGACTAGCGGATAACAATGAGCAGTTCTTC.

This clonotype was observed many times. The V and J genes are TRBV7-9 and TRBJ2-5; no reliable D call. Germline V gene data show CDR1 as SEHNR and CDR2 as FQNEAQ (reference sequence). V was cut by 5 bases and J by 2 bases, with 15 bases left in between. The CDR3 is 15 residues long. The CDR3 nucleotides are TGTGCCAGCAGCCTTCTTATGCGGATTCAAGAGACCCAGTACTTC. Its translation is CASSLLMRIQETQYF.

This clonotype was picked up a small number of times. The chain has TRBV7-2 and TRBJ2-7; D not resolved. The CDR3 spans 11 residues. V dropped 8 bases and J dropped 2 bases, with 7 bases sitting between them. Germline V gene sequence: CDR1 SGHTA, CDR2 FQGNSA. In nucleotides, the CDR3 is TGTGCCAGCTCTCCCGCCTACGAGCAGTACTTC. The encoded protein is CASSPAYEQYF.

This clonotype appeared many times. This chain joins TRBV5-1 and TRBJ2-7; a weak D match, TRBD2 (6 bases). The V end lost 4 bases, the J end lost 0 bases, and 14 bases lay between the germline ends. Germline assignment: CDR1 SGHRS and CDR2 YFSETQ. This CDR3 region has 15 residues. Here the CDR3 DNA reads TGCGCCAGCAGCCGCGGGCGGGGCAGCTCCTACGAGCAGTACTTC. Its translation: CASSRGRGSSYEQYF.

This clonotype was recorded at least ten times. The V gene is TRBV10-3, the J gene TRBJ1-2; 9 bases line up with TRBD1. The CDR3 spans 14 residues. The trim removed 7 bases at V and 2 bases at J, leaving 5 bases unmatched. CDR1 is ENHRY, CDR2 SYGVKD, per germline. CDR3 sequence reads: CAIKEQGANYGYTF. The CDR3 DNA follows: TGTGCCATCAAGGAACAGGGGGCGAACTATGGCTACACCTTC.

There are many counts of this clonotype. V usage is TRBV19 and J usage is TRBJ2-5; 8 nucleotides agree with TRBD1. Germline CDR1 and CDR2: LNHDA and SQIVND (reference sequence). The CDR3 covers 15 residues. The trim removed 7 bases at V and 2 bases at J, leaving 9 bases unmatched. The CDR3 loop is CASNKQGEEQETQYF. The CDR3 DNA follows: TGTGCCAGTAATAAACAGGGGGAGGAGCAAGAGACCCAGTACTTC.

In this sample, this clonotype turned up many times. The chain combines TRBV6-5 with TRBJ1-5, with D perhaps matching TRBD1 (5 bases). V was shortened by 6 bases and J by 4 bases, with 10 bases between the two germline ends. Germline V gene data show CDR1 as MNHEY and CDR2 as SVGAGI. This CDR3 is built from 13 residues. Here the CDR3 DNA reads TGTGCCAGCAGGAGTCAGGGAAATCAGCCCCAGCATTTT. Translation: CASRSQGNQPQHF.

V and J are TRBV12-3 or TRBV12-4 and TRBJ2-7; TRBD1 might be the D (5 bases). The CDR3 covers 15 residues. Trimming stripped 0 bases from V and 2 bases from J, with 11 bases between. The CDR3: CASSLAASRAYEQYF. The DNA for the CDR3 is TGTGCCAGCAGTTTAGCCGCAAGCAGGGCCTACGAGCAGTACTTC.

V is TRBV27 and J is TRBJ1-3; TRBD1 aligns across 11 bases. J was trimmed by 2 bases and V by 5 bases; bases with no gene match: 17. CDR1 and CDR2 from the germline V gene are MNHEY and SMNVEV (reference sequence). The CDR3 sequence is 20 residues long. DNA of the CDR3: TGTGCCAGCAGTCGGGCTACAGGACAGGGGGCAGGAGTAGCTGGAAACACCATATATTTT. This encodes CASSRATGQGAGVAGNTIYF.

This clonotype was counted many times. The V gene is TRBV9, the J gene TRBJ1-2, with D uncertain. Per germline, CDR1 SGDLS and CDR2 YYNGEE. The CDR3 runs to 15 residues. Trimming pared 4 bases from V and 5 bases from J, leaving 18 bases between. The chain's CDR3 is CASSMGNQIEYGYTF. In DNA, the CDR3 is TGTGCCAGCAGCATGGGCAACCAGATAGAATATGGCTACACCTTC. Full variable domain (remainder filled in from reference TRBV9 and TRBJ1-2): DSGVTQTPKHLITATGQRVTLRCSPRSGDLSVYWYQQSLDQGLQFLIQYYNGEERAKGNILERFSAQQFPDLHSELNLSSLELGDSALYFCASSMGNQIEYGYTFGSGTRLTVV.

This clonotype has at least ten counts. The chain is built from TRBV12-3 or TRBV12-4 and TRBJ2-3; no reliable D call. This CDR3 is 14 amino acids long. Trimming pared 10 bases from V and 4 bases from J, leaving 18 bases between. The CDR3 bases are TGTGCCACCAGATCGGGTAGGATCGCAGATACGCAGTATTTT. Residues: CATRSGRIADTQYF.

This clonotype is categorized as medium-sized. The genes are TRBV12-3 or TRBV12-4 and TRBJ2-5; 7 positions match TRBD2. Germline trimming cut 0 bases from V and 5 bases from J; bases unmatched to any gene: 6. CDR3 size: 15 residues. CDR3 region: CASSLAGGPAETQYF. CDR3 DNA sequence: TGTGCCAGCAGTTTAGCGGGAGGGCCAGCGGAGACCCAGTACTTC.

This clonotype has at least ten counts. J is TRBJ2-7 and V is TRBV7-2; weak D call: TRBD1 (5 bases). V lost 1 base, J lost 2 bases, and 9 bases lay in between. The CDR3 covers 14 residues. The germline V gene encodes CDR1 SGHTA and CDR2 FQGNSA. Here the CDR3 reads CASSLGQGTYEQYF. In DNA, the CDR3 is TGTGCCAGCAGCTTAGGGCAGGGTACCTACGAGCAGTACTTC.

This chain uses TRBV7-2 with TRBJ1-1, with D hard to call. Trimming cost V 5 bases and J 1 base, with 11 bases left between them. The CDR3 loop spans 14 amino acids. Germline CDR1 SGHTA, CDR2 FQGNSA. Here the CDR3 reads CASSPGRWNTEAFF. Written as DNA, the CDR3 is TGTGCCAGCAGCCCAGGAAGGTGGAACACTGAAGCTTTCTTT.

The chain couples TRBV30 to TRBJ2-1, with D maybe TRBD2 (6 bases). Trimming removed 2 bases at V and 2 bases at J, with 10 bases between. CDR1 GTSNPN and CDR2 SVGIG come from the germline V gene (reference sequence). CDR3 length equals 14 residues. Here the CDR3 reads CAWSRGSPYNEQFF. The CDR3 DNA is TGTGCCTGGAGTCGGGGGAGTCCCTACAATGAGCAGTTCTTC.

This clonotype has just a few counts. This chain joins TRBV3-1 and TRBJ2-7; D may be TRBD1 or TRBD2 (5 bases each). Trimming removed 0 bases from V and 1 base from J, with 25 bases in between. Germline V gene sequence: CDR1 LGHDT, CDR2 YNNKEL (reference sequence). The CDR3 sequence is 20 residues long. This CDR3 reads CASSQDLIGTWAVGSYEQYF. The DNA of the CDR3 is TGTGCCAGCAGCCAAGATCTTATTGGGACGTGGGCTGTGGGATCCTACGAGCAGTACTTC.

At least ten counts were recorded for this clonotype. This chain links TRBV3-1 with TRBJ1-1; D not resolved. The CDR3 contains 15 residues. The V end was cut by 0 bases, the J end by 5 bases, with 13 bases between. The germline V gene has CDR1 LGHDT and CDR2 YNNKEL (reference sequence). CDR3 in DNA: TGTGCCAGCAGCCAAGAGGGCAGTAGAACGACTGAAGCTTTCTTT. Translation gives CASSQEGSRTTEAFF.

This rearrangement joins TRBV6-5 to TRBJ1-1; 8 positions agree with TRBD1. Losses at the gene ends were 6 bases for V and 4 bases for J; bases not matched to a gene: 4. The CDR3 sequence is 13 residues long. Germline lookup yields CDR1 MNHEY and CDR2 SVGAGI. The CDR3 region has the DNA TGTGCCAGCAGAACTGACAGGGGCACTGAAGCTTTCTTT. The encoded protein is CASRTDRGTEAFF.

This clonotype has a handful of counts. The rearrangement uses TRBV7-2 and TRBJ2-2, with D perhaps matching TRBD1 (5 bases). Germline values: CDR1 SGHTA, CDR2 FQGNSA. This CDR3 has 14 amino acids. The germline V and J ends were trimmed by 5 bases and 5 bases, with 12 bases remaining between them. CDR3 region: CASSADMRTGELFF. DNA of the CDR3: TGTGCCAGCAGCGCGGACATGAGAACCGGGGAGCTGTTTTTT.

The gene calls are TRBV29-1 and TRBJ1-1; maybe TRBD1 (6 bases). Germline V gene lookup returns CDR1 SQVTM and CDR2 ANQGSEA. The CDR3 has 14 residues. Trimming pared 6 bases from V and 1 base from J, leaving 15 bases between. As DNA, the CDR3 is TGCAGCGTCCTCGGGGGGCCTTCGAACACTGAAGCTTTCTTT. It codes for CSVLGGPSNTEAFF.